The entry below describes one T cell receptor (beta chain). This clonotype was recorded many times. Its target antigen remains unknown. The record has no base qualities; no much larger clone is one base away. This record belongs to a study of T-cell reconstitution after alpha-beta-depleted transplantation in children (dated by TCRdb to between 2015 and 2016). Study-wide context: Using TCR repertoire profiling, the study quantitatively followed how T-cell immune reconstitution unfolded in children after TCRalphabeta/CD19-depleted allogeneic hematopoietic cell transplantation. The research as a whole found: Hyperexpanded clone frequencies declined over subsequent months; after one year, T-cell counts and TCRbeta diversity were mostly attributed to newly produced T cells. Apparently early alphabetaT-cell count recovery about two months after transplant reportedly relied on only several hundred rapidly expanded clones derived from non-depleted graft cells. In some patients, the high TCRbeta diversity seen at day 60 was put down to recipient T cells and intrathymic progenitors that had survived conditioning.

Libraries came from PCR. The run used an Illumina HiSeq 2500. To normalize quantification of the TCRbeta repertoire, the TCR libraries were built with molecular barcoding that relied on unique molecular identifiers. TCRdb reanalyzed the raw reads on its own, using fastp at Q25 for trimming and MiXCR for clone calling, and kept in-frame beta chains. CDR3 protein sequences are deduplicated, and each keeps its most common genes and DNA. For this sample the table gives roughly 670,000 distinct CDR3 sequences, of which roughly 13% were detected only once. Jointly, the top ten make up 0.79% of the sample. Interpreted using the paper, the treatment or condition label stands for: allogeneic hematopoietic cell transplantation with graft depleted of TCRalphabeta T cells and CD19 B cells. The transplant recipients were children given TCRalphabeta/CD19-depleted allogeneic hematopoietic cell grafts. Including cysteine and phenylalanine, the CDR3 has 15 amino acids. Just CDR3 DNA is preserved here, 45 bases in frame from base 1.

The starting material was PBMCs, obtained before TCRalphabeta/CD19-depleted stem cell transplant. The TCR originated in a girl aged 2 to 10 with congenital amegakaryocytic thrombocytopenia, due to receive a stem cell transplant. Rearrangement joined TRBV21-1 to TRBJ2-2. TRBV21-1 is listed as a pseudogene. At the DNA level, the sequence is TGTGCCAGCAGCAAATTTTACAGCCACACCGGGGAGCTGTTTTTT. Protein translation: CASSKFYSHTGELFF.